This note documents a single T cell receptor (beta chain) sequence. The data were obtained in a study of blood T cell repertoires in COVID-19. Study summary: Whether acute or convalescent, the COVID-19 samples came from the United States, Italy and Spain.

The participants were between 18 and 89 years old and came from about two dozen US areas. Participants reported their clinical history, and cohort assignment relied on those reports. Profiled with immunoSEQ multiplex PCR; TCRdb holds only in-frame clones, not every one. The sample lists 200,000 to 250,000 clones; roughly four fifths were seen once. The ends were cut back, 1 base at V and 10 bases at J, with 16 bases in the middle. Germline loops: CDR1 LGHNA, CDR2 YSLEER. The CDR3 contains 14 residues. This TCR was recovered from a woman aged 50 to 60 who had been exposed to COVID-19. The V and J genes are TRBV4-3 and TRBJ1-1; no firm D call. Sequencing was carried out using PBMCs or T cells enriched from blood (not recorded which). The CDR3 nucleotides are TGCGCCAGCAGCCAAGGGATGGGCCCCTCTGGAGCTTTCTTT. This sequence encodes CASSQGMGPSGAFF.